Listed here are 14 T cell receptor beta chains from one sample, sequenced in a study of T cells in Graves' hyperthyroidism and ophthalmopathy. RNA transcripts yielded amplified TCR beta CDR3 regions. HTBI primers were used for first-round RT-PCR of the TCR CDR3. TCRdb re-called the multiplex PCR reads through MiXCR, storing one row per CDR3 protein. The sample comprises hundreds of thousands of distinct CDR3 sequences, 13% of which are singletons, and about 9.1% rests with the top ten. The sample taken for sequencing was blood. These receptors came from a woman aged 18-29 years with Graves' hyperthyroidism.

This clonotype was seen repeatedly, ten times or more. V is TRBV7-2 and J is TRBJ2-1, with a weak D call TRBD1 (5 bases). V shed 7 bases and J shed 9 bases, with 19 bases lying between them. The germline V gene encodes CDR1 SGHTA and CDR2 FQGNSA. The CDR3 is 14 amino acids. The CDR3 DNA follows: TGTGCCAGCATCCAGGTGGGGCTTTATGGTGAGCAGTTCTTC. Encoded protein: CASIQVGLYGEQFF.

This clonotype was recorded many times. The chain combines TRBV10-1 with TRBJ1-4; no reliable D call. V lost 0 bases and J lost 0, with 8 bases in between. Germline lookup yields CDR1 WNHNN and CDR2 SYGVQD (reference sequence). The CDR3 consists of 16 residues. The DNA for the CDR3 is TGCGCCAGCAGTGAGTCGAACGGGGCAACTAATGAAAAACTGTTTTTT. Translation gives CASSESNGATNEKLFF.

On this clonotype: Since the CDR3 does not end with the conserved phenylalanine or tryptophan, this likely comes from a read error. The V call is TRBV15, the J call TRBJ1-1; 7 positions agree with TRBD1. J gave up 4 bases and V 7 bases, and 9 bases lay outside the gene matches. CDR1 is LNHNV, CDR2 YYDKDF, per germline (reference sequence). The CDR3 is 14 amino acids. This CDR3 reads CATKGDSGGTEAFS. CDR3 bases: TGTGCCACCAAGGGGGACAGCGGGGGCACTGAAGCTTTCTCT.

This clonotype has a count of ten or more. The chain employs TRBV7-9 and TRBJ2-7; TRBD2 agrees at 9 bases. Looked up from germline, CDR1 is SEHNR and CDR2 is FQNEAQ (reference sequence). After removal of 5 bases from V and 5 bases from J, the junction contained 4 bases not matched to a gene. The CDR3 has 13 amino acids. The CDR3 coding sequence is TGTGCCAGCAGCCAATTAGCGGGGGACGAGCAGTACTTC. Protein sequence: CASSQLAGDEQYF.

This clonotype was seen at least ten times. The rearrangement links TRBV7-6 to TRBJ2-3; D unclear. V lost 2 bases, J lost 2 bases, and 11 bases lay in between. CDR1 and CDR2 (germline): SGHVS, FNYEAQ. This CDR3 contains 15 residues. The CDR3 is CASSLNRAYTDTQYF. The CDR3 bases are TGTGCCAGCAGCTTAAACAGAGCCTACACAGATACGCAGTATTTT. The full variable domain, its missing parts supplied by reference TRBV7-6 and TRBJ2-3, is GAGVSQSPRYKVTKRGQDVALRCDPISGHVSLYWYRQALGQGPEFLTYFNYEAQQDKSGLPNDRFSAERPEGSISTLTIQRTEQRDSAMYRCASSLNRAYTDTQYFGPGTRLTVL.

In this sample, this clonotype turned up a few times. This sequence joins TRBV20-1 and TRBJ1-2, with D hard to call. The CDR3 is made up of 13 amino acids. V gave up 3 bases and J gave up 4 bases, with 12 bases separating them. CDR1 is DFQATT and CDR2 is SNEGSKA in the germline V gene (reference sequence). In DNA, the CDR3 is TGCAGTGCTAGGGTCCCAGAACTCTATGGCTACACCTTC. It yields the protein CSARVPELYGYTF.

This clonotype has a count of ten or more. The chain combines TRBV4-3 with TRBJ2-1; D call uncertain. Germline V gene lookup returns CDR1 LGHNA and CDR2 YSLEER. Trimming took 1 base from V and 9 from J, leaving 16 bases between them. This CDR3 has 15 amino acids. The CDR3 region has the DNA TGCGCCAGCAGCCAAGTTGTGAACACCAGAGGTGAGCAGTTCTTC. Translated, it gives CASSQVVNTRGEQFF.

This clonotype has ten or more counts. The chain employs TRBV7-3 and TRBJ2-3; no clear D gene. This CDR3 has 15 amino acids. Trimming shortened V by 4 bases and J by 0 bases, and 11 bases separated the two germline ends. The germline V gene has CDR1 SGHTA and CDR2 FQGTGA. CDR3 region: CASSSYPLSTDTQYF. The CDR3 DNA sequence: TGTGCCAGCAGCTCCTACCCTCTTAGCACAGATACGCAGTATTTT.

This clonotype was found many times. The V and J genes are TRBV13 and TRBJ2-7; the D gene is possibly TRBD2 (6 bases). Trimming took off 2 bases at V and 7 bases at J, with 18 bases between the two ends. The CDR3 contains 15 residues. Germline loops: CDR1 PRHDT, CDR2 FYEKMQ (reference sequence). The CDR3 protein is CASSLWRGPLREQYF. The CDR3 DNA sequence: TGTGCCAGCAGCTTATGGCGGGGACCTCTGAGGGAGCAGTACTTC.

As regards this clonotype: A much larger clonotype is one base distant, so this may be a read error. The chain links TRBV18 to TRBJ2-2; D is possibly TRBD2 (6 bases). The CDR3 has 15 residues. Germline-derived CDR1 and CDR2 are KGHSH and LQKENI. Trimming cost V 6 bases and J 3 bases, with 14 bases left between them. The CDR3 is CASSPGEVDTGELFF. For the CDR3, the DNA is TGTGCCAGCTCGCCGGGGGAGGTGGACACCGGGGAGCTGTTTTTT.

This clonotype was counted only a few times. V is TRBV11-3 and J is TRBJ2-2; D remains unclear. Germline V gene data show CDR1 as SGHNT and CDR2 as YENEEA. Trimming pared 6 bases from V and 3 bases from J, leaving 8 bases between. This CDR3 contains 13 residues. Here the CDR3 reads CASSLFDTGELFF. CDR3 in DNA: TGTGCCAGCAGTCTTTTCGACACCGGGGAGCTGTTTTTT.

V gene TRBV6-1 combines with J gene TRBJ1-1; 8 bases are shared with TRBD1. The germline gives CDR1 MNHNS, CDR2 SASEGT. The CDR3 sequence is 14 residues long. V lost 6 bases and J lost 6; bases outside the gene matches: 9. The CDR3 DNA reads as TGTGCCAGCAGCCTGACAGGGGAGGGAGCTGAAGCTTTCTTT. Translating it yields CASSLTGEGAEAFF.

This clonotype was counted many times. This chain links TRBV27 with TRBJ2-1, with a weak D call TRBD1 (5 bases). Per the germline V gene, CDR1 is MNHEY and CDR2 is SMNVEV (reference sequence). The V and J ends lost 7 bases and 9 bases respectively, with 22 bases between them. The CDR3 extends over 15 amino acids. The CDR3 here is CASIMRRGKGVEQFF. The DNA for the CDR3 is TGTGCCAGCATCATGAGAAGGGGTAAAGGTGTTGAGCAGTTCTTC.

This clonotype was recorded many times. The chain joins TRBV7-3 to TRBJ2-3, with a weak D call TRBD2 (5 bases). Trimming stripped 6 bases from V and 2 bases from J, with 15 bases between. CDR3 size: 15 residues. CDR1 is SGHTA, CDR2 FQGTGA, per germline. Here the CDR3 DNA reads TGTGCCAGCAGTAGGACTGATTCCCCCACAGATACGCAGTATTTT. This codes for CASSRTDSPTDTQYF.